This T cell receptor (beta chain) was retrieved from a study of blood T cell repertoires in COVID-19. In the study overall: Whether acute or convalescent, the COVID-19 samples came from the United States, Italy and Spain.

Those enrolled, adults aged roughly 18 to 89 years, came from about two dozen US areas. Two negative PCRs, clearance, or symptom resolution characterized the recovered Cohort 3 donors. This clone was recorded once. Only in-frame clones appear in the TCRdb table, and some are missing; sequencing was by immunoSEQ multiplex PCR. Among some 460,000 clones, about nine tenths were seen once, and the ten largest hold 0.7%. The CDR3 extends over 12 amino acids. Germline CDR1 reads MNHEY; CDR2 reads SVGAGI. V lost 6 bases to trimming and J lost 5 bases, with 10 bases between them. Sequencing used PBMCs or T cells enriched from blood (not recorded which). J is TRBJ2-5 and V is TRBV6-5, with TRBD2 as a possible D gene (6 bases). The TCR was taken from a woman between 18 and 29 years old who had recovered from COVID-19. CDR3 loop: CASSRESETQYF. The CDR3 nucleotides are TGTGCCAGCAGCCGGGAGTCGGAGACCCAGTACTTC.